The 9 T cell receptor beta chains in this list originate from one sample, sequenced in a study of T-cell memory formation after mild COVID-19. TCRdb fed the 5' RACE reads into MiXCR, producing one record per CDR3 protein. The table lists fewer than 200,000 distinct CDR3 sequences, about a fifth of them singletons. Sequenced material: PBMCs or a T cell subset sorted from them (not recorded which). These receptors originate from an adult woman who had mild COVID-19 (a few samples of this study predate the infection). Cell type and time point are not known.

The chain recombines TRBV7-6 with TRBJ2-7, with 10 bases matching TRBD2. CDR1 and CDR2 from the germline V gene are SGHVS and FNYEAQ. The CDR3 runs to 17 residues. J gave up 0 bases and V 1 base, and 6 bases lay outside the gene matches. In nucleotides, the CDR3 is TGTGCCAGCAGCTTAGACAGAGCTAGCGGGAGCTCCTACGAGCAGTACTTC. Translating gives CASSLDRASGSSYEQYF.

V is TRBV5-1 and J is TRBJ1-1, with D possibly TRBD1 on 6 matching bases. Trimming shortened V by 2 bases and J by 1 base, and 18 bases separated the two germline ends. Germline V gene data show CDR1 as SGHRS and CDR2 as YFSETQ. The CDR3 has 17 amino acids. In DNA form, the CDR3 reads TGCGCCAGCAGCTTACGCAGCGGGGGGCTCTCGAACACTGAAGCTTTCTTT. The encoded protein is CASSLRSGGLSNTEAFF.

This chain connects TRBV5-1 to TRBJ2-3, with D maybe TRBD1 (6 bases). This CDR3 has 14 amino acids. Trimming took 1 base from V and 6 from J, leaving 12 bases between them. The V gene's germline CDR1 is SGHRS and CDR2 YFSETQ. CDR3 sequence: CASSLTGPPDTQYF. The CDR3 DNA reads TGCGCCAGCAGCTTGACAGGGCCCCCGGATACGCAGTATTTT.

A few counts support this clonotype. The gene calls are TRBV7-9 and TRBJ2-7, with D hard to call. The CDR3 loop spans 15 amino acids. CDR1 is SEHNR and CDR2 is FQNEAQ in the germline V gene (reference sequence). Trimming removed 0 bases from V and 4 bases from J, with 13 bases in between. This CDR3 is CASSLAPGKSYEQYF. The CDR3 nucleotides are TGTGCCAGCAGCTTAGCGCCCGGAAAGAGTTACGAGCAGTACTTC.

The CDR3 bases are TGTGCCACCAGTGATTTGTCTTGGTCAGGGGGATGGTTCTTC. It codes for CATSDLSWSGGWFF. The J gene is TRBJ2-1, the V gene TRBV24-1, with TRBD1 matching 7 bases. The ends lost 0 bases at V and 15 bases at J; junction bases unmatched: 10. The CDR3 is made up of 14 amino acids. Per germline, CDR1 KGHDR and CDR2 SFDVKD.

This clonotype was observed a few times. The rearrangement uses TRBV7-9 and TRBJ2-1; 13 bases are a match to TRBD2. Germline trimming cut 7 bases from V and 14 bases from J; bases unmatched to any gene: 20. This CDR3 contains 17 residues. The V gene's germline CDR1 is SEHNR and CDR2 FQNEAQ (reference sequence). DNA of the CDR3: TGTGCCAGCACCTACGCTTCGGGACTAGCGGGGCCTAACAGGGAGTTCTTC. Translating it yields CASTYASGLAGPNREFF.

The chain uses TRBV6-1 and TRBJ1-5; D not resolved. Germline V lookup: CDR1 MNHNS, CDR2 SASEGT. The CDR3 spans 15 residues. Trimming cost V 3 bases and J 0 bases, with 9 bases left between them. This CDR3 is CASSDSYDSNQPQHF. The CDR3 coding sequence is TGTGCCAGCAGTGATTCTTACGATAGCAATCAGCCCCAGCATTTT.

This clonotype has more than one count but fewer than ten. This chain connects TRBV7-6 to TRBJ2-1, with TRBD2 matching over 9 bases. Germline CDR1 reads SGHVS; CDR2 reads FNYEAQ. The CDR3 runs 15 residues. With V trimmed by 1 base and J by 7 bases, 5 bases remained unmatched. The CDR3 here is CASSLEAGGGNEQFF. The DNA for the CDR3 is TGTGCCAGCAGCTTAGAAGCGGGGGGCGGTAATGAGCAGTTCTTC. Drawing the rest from reference TRBV7-6 and TRBJ2-1, the complete variable domain is GAGVSQSPRYKVTKRGQDVALRCDPISGHVSLYWYRQALGQGPEFLTYFNYEAQQDKSGLPNDRFSAERPEGSISTLTIQRTEQRDSAMYRCASSLEAGGGNEQFFGPGTRLTVL.

The J gene is TRBJ2-5, the V gene TRBV28; D uncertain. Trimming shortened V by 6 bases and J by 0 bases, and 17 bases separated the two germline ends. CDR1 and CDR2 (germline): MDHEN, SYDVKM. The CDR3 consists of 16 residues. In DNA form, the CDR3 reads TGTGCCAGCAGCCGCCGGACGGAACCCTACCAAGAGACCCAGTACTTC. It translates to CASSRRTEPYQETQYF.